The present T cell receptor (beta chain) was sequenced within a study of human T cells and chemical hapten exposure. Time point indicated: patch test 3, about 24 weeks after DPC sensitization. Described treatment: therapeutic diphenylcyclopropenone sensitization with weekly scalp DPC. This clonotype was counted many times. One entry per CDR3 protein results from TCRdb running MiXCR on the RACE reads. The sample records some 91,000 distinct CDR3 sequences, around a quarter being singletons. The TCR was taken from a man aged 35 to 55 with alopecia areata. Some clones in this sample may be carry-over from other donors' samples. Sequenced material: whole blood, taken in connection with sensitization to the hapten diphenylcyclopropenone (DPC).

The CDR3 spells CASSSDRGRSGANVLTF. In DNA form, the CDR3 reads TGTGCCAGCAGTTCGGACAGGGGTCGTTCTGGGGCCAACGTCCTGACTTTC. The chain uses TRBV28 and TRBJ2-6, with 9 bases that match TRBD1. Trimming at V came to 4 bases and at J to 1 base, leaving 5 bases not matched to a gene. The CDR3 loop spans 17 amino acids. Germline CDR1 reads MDHEN; CDR2 reads SYDVKM.